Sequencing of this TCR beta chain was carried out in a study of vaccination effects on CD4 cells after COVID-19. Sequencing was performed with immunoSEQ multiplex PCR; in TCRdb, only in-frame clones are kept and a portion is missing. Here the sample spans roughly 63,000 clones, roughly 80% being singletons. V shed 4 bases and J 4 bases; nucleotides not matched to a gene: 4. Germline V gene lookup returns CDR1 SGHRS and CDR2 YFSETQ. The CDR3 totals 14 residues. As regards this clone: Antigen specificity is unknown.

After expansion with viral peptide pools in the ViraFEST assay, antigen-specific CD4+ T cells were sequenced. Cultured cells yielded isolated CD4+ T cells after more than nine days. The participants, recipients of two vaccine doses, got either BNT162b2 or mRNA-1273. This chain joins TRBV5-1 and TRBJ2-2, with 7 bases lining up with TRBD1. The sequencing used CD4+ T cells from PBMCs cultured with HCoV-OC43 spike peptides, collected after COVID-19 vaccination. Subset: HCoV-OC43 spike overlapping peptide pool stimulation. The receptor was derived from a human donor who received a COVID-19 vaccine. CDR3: CASSTGAGTGELFF. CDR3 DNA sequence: TGCGCCAGCAGCACAGGGGCGGGCACCGGGGAGCTGTTTTTT.